This is a list of T cell receptor beta chains from one sample in a study of vaccination effects on CD4 cells after COVID-19. Antigens of these TCRs are unknown. Method: immunoSEQ multiplex PCR; TCRdb's copy keeps in-frame clones and lacks some. The sample has fewer than 40,000 clones; 65% to 70% are singletons. The sample in question was CD4+ T cells from PBMCs cultured without peptide, obtained before COVID-19 vaccination. These receptors were taken from a human donor who received a COVID-19 vaccine. The CDR3 runs from the conserved cysteine through the conserved F or W. D genes are given only for firm matches. Size is stated for part of the rows, as once, few or many counts, or as a class when the clone is expanded.

J gene,V gene,clone size,CDR3 length,D gene,CDR3 protein,CDR3 DNA
TRBJ1-1,TRBV6-5,NA,14,TRBD1,CASSFTGGIAEAFF,TGTGCCAGCAGCTTCACAGGGGGGATCGCTGAAGCTTTCTTT
TRBJ2-5,TRBV7-9,NA,15,TRBD1,CASSLPGQGQETQYF,TGTGCCAGCAGCTTACCTGGACAGGGCCAAGAGACCCAGTACTTC
TRBJ1-1,TRBV3-1/TRBV3-2,NA,16,NA,CASSNGGGQVNTEAFF,TGTGCCAGCAGCAACGGAGGGGGGCAGGTGAACACTGAAGCTTTCTTT
TRBJ2-2,TRBV27,NA,14,NA,CASSWNWNTGELFF,TGTGCCAGCAGTTGGAACTGGAACACCGGGGAGCTGTTTTTT
TRBJ1-2,TRBV6-5,few,15,NA,CASSPRVDSAYGYTF,TGTGCCAGCAGTCCCAGGGTGGACAGTGCTTATGGCTACACCTTC
TRBJ1-5,TRBV6-5,NA,14,NA,CASSSGSGNQPQHF,TGTGCCAGTAGCTCGGGAAGTGGGAATCAGCCCCAGCATTTT
TRBJ2-1,TRBV18,NA,16,TRBD1,CASSPFRDRGLDEQFF,TGTGCCAGCTCACCTTTTAGGGACAGGGGGTTGGATGAGCAGTTCTTC
TRBJ2-5,TRBV13,NA,13,NA,CASSVGVQETQYF,TGTGCCAGCAGCGTAGGGGTTCAAGAGACCCAGTACTTC
TRBJ2-6,TRBV25-1,few,18,NA,CASSVQDPYASGANVLTF,TGTGCCAGCAGTGTACAGGATCCCTATGCATCTGGGGCCAACGTCCTGACTTTC
TRBJ1-5,TRBV27,few,17,TRBD1,CASSPGQGSYSNQPQHF,TGTGCCAGCAGTCCGGGACAGGGATCCTATAGCAATCAGCCCCAGCATTTT
TRBJ2-7,TRBV5-1,NA,18,TRBD2,CASSSTSGRALFSYEQYF,TGCGCCAGCAGCAGCACTAGCGGGAGGGCCTTGTTTTCCTACGAGCAGTACTTC
TRBJ2-1,TRBV5-1,NA,13,TRBD2,CASSDPGGNEQFF,TGCGCCAGCAGCGACCCGGGGGGCAATGAGCAGTTCTTC
TRBJ2-5,TRBV7-8,NA,13,NA,CASSLAQQETQYF,TGTGCCAGCAGCTTAGCACAGCAAGAGACCCAGTACTTC
TRBJ1-6,TRBV11-2,NA,13,NA,CASSLEGSSPLHF,TGTGCCAGCAGCTTAGAAGGAAGTTCACCCCTCCACTTT
TRBJ1-1,TRBV9,few,13,NA,CASSVGPDTEAFF,TGTGCCAGCAGCGTAGGACCGGACACTGAAGCTTTCTTT
TRBJ2-5,TRBV9,NA,14,NA,CASSAGTIQETQYF,TGTGCCAGCAGCGCCGGGACCATTCAAGAGACCCAGTACTTC
TRBJ2-3,TRBV7-4,NA,18,TRBD2,CASTQDPGTSGFTDTQYF,TGTGCCAGCACCCAGGACCCCGGGACTAGCGGCTTCACAGATACGCAGTATTTT
TRBJ2-3,TRBV5-4,NA,17,TRBD2,CASSLPGIAGGSDTQYF,TGTGCCAGCAGCTTGCCGGGGATAGCGGGAGGGTCCGATACGCAGTATTTT
TRBJ2-1,TRBV4-2,medium-sized,16,TRBD2,CASSQGGASGYHEQFF,TGTGCCAGCAGCCAAGGCGGCGCTAGCGGGTATCATGAGCAGTTCTTC
TRBJ2-7,TRBV3-1/TRBV3-2,NA,17,TRBD1,CASSQVGRQGFSYEQYF,TGTGCCAGCAGCCAAGTCGGCCGACAGGGCTTCTCCTACGAGCAGTACTTC
TRBJ1-5,TRBV2,NA,15,TRBD1,CASSGDRGGNQPQHF,TGTGCCAGCAGTGGGGACAGGGGCGGCAATCAGCCCCAGCATTTT
TRBJ1-5,TRBV14,few,13,NA,CASPNWGCQPQHF,TGTGCCAGCCCCAATTGGGGTTGTCAGCCCCAGCATTTT
TRBJ1-2,TRBV4-1,few,16,NA,CASSPKRASTNYGYTF,TGCGCCAGCAGCCCAAAGAGGGCAAGTACTAACTATGGCTACACCTTC
TRBJ2-1,TRBV5-1,NA,16,TRBD1,CASSFRGQGPYNEQFF,TGCGCCAGCAGCTTTCGAGGACAGGGACCCTACAATGAGCAGTTCTTC
TRBJ1-6,TRBV6-6,NA,14,NA,CASSYPRNNSPLHF,TGTGCCAGCAGTTACCCCAGGAATAATTCACCCCTCCACTTT
TRBJ1-5,TRBV12-3/TRBV12-4,NA,13,NA,CASSLKSNQPQHF,TGTGCCAGCAGCCTTAAAAGCAATCAGCCCCAGCATTTT
TRBJ1-2,TRBV4-2,NA,15,TRBD1,CASSQASDREDGYTF,TGTGCCAGCAGCCAAGCCTCGGACAGGGAGGATGGCTACACCTTC
TRBJ1-5,TRBV6-1,NA,16,TRBD1,CASSVNRDRSNQPQHF,TGTGCCAGCAGTGTAAACCGGGACAGGTCTAATCAGCCCCAGCATTTT
TRBJ2-5,TRBV19,few,17,NA,CASSIAGRDRGDETQYF,TGTGCCAGTAGTATAGCCGGTAGGGACCGCGGGGATGAGACCCAGTACTTC
TRBJ1-1,TRBV10-2,NA,13,NA,CASRDFMNTEAFF,TGCGCCAGCAGAGACTTTATGAACACTGAAGCTTTCTTT
TRBJ1-6,TRBV2,NA,12,NA,CASAAGNSPLHF,TGTGCCAGCGCAGCGGGAAATTCACCCCTCCACTTT
TRBJ1-5,TRBV6-5,NA,13,NA,CATYDYSNQPQHF,TGTGCCACCTACGATTATAGCAATCAGCCCCAGCATTTT
TRBJ2-2,TRBV7-2,NA,12,NA,CASTSDTGELFF,TGTGCCAGCACCTCGGACACCGGGGAGCTGTTTTTT
TRBJ1-2,TRBV10-3,few,13,NA,CAPLRAGRYGYTF,TGTGCCCCGCTTAGGGCAGGGAGATATGGCTACACCTTC
TRBJ2-7,TRBV15,NA,14,TRBD1,CATSKDRGPYEQYF,TGTGCCACCAGCAAGGACAGGGGGCCCTACGAGCAGTACTTC
TRBJ2-1,TRBV7-8,NA,15,TRBD1,CASSQDVSGTEEQFF,TGTGCCAGCAGCCAGGACGTCTCGGGGACAGAGGAGCAGTTCTTC
TRBJ2-6,TRBV3-1/TRBV3-2,NA,17,NA,CASSQRTGRVGANVLTF,TGTGCCAGCAGCCAGAGGACAGGGAGGGTTGGGGCCAACGTCCTGACTTTC
TRBJ1-5,TRBV5-1,few,14,TRBD1,CASSTGDEGQPQHF,TGCGCCAGCAGCACAGGGGATGAGGGACAGCCCCAGCATTTT
TRBJ2-1,TRBV24-1,NA,15,TRBD2,CATSDDRTSGGEQFF,TGTGCCACCAGTGATGACCGGACTAGCGGGGGTGAGCAGTTCTTC
TRBJ2-5,TRBV5-1,NA,14,NA,CASRPTWAQETQYF,TGCGCCAGCAGACCCACGTGGGCCCAAGAGACCCAGTACTTC
TRBJ2-2,TRBV27,NA,14,NA,CATMAGVNTGELFF,TGTGCCACCATGGCAGGGGTGAACACCGGGGAGCTGTTTTTT
TRBJ1-5,TRBV5-6,few,14,NA,CASSYRAGPSTQHF,TGTGCCAGCTCATATCGGGCAGGCCCCTCTACCCAGCATTTT
TRBJ2-1,TRBV2,NA,17,TRBD2,CATRGLAGGGKNNEQFF,TGTGCCACCCGGGGTCTAGCGGGGGGAGGGAAGAACAATGAGCAGTTCTTC
TRBJ2-5,TRBV6-5,NA,14,TRBD1,CASSSWTGEETQYF,TGTGCCAGCAGTTCCTGGACAGGGGAAGAGACCCAGTACTTC
TRBJ2-2,TRBV7-2,NA,17,TRBD1,CASSPPGQATNTGELFF,TGTGCCAGCAGCCCGCCGGGACAGGCTACGAACACCGGGGAGCTGTTTTTT
TRBJ2-3,TRBV7-7,NA,13,NA,CASSLSGTDTQYF,TGTGCCAGCAGCTTATCTGGCACAGATACGCAGTATTTT
TRBJ1-1,TRBV29-1,NA,13,NA,CSARPDGNTEAFF,TGCAGCGCCCGCCCGGACGGGAACACTGAAGCTTTCTTT
TRBJ2-5,TRBV19,NA,15,NA,CASSNGGTSAETQYF,TGTGCCAGTAGTAATGGCGGGACTTCCGCGGAGACCCAGTACTTC
TRBJ2-7,TRBV2,NA,14,NA,CASSTGVGGSEQYF,TGTGCCAGCAGTACGGGGGTGGGAGGCTCCGAGCAGTACTTC
TRBJ1-1,TRBV29-1,NA,14,NA,CSATTQQGSTEAFF,TGCAGCGCTACCACCCAACAGGGCAGCACTGAAGCTTTCTTT
TRBJ2-7,TRBV11-3,once,13,NA,CASSLPGGTEQYF,TGTGCCAGCAGCTTACCCGGTGGGACCGAGCAGTACTTC
TRBJ1-2,TRBV28,NA,22,NA,CASLESGRSGVAGKEPSYGYTF,TGTGCCAGCCTCGAAAGCGGGCGTAGTGGGGTCGCGGGGAAGGAACCGAGCTATGGCTACACCTTC
TRBJ1-1,TRBV5-6,NA,15,NA,CASSRGQLTFTEAFF,TGTGCCAGCAGCCGAGGACAGCTAACGTTCACTGAAGCTTTCTTT
TRBJ2-2,TRBV5-1,NA,16,TRBD2,CASSQTSGRAGGELFF,TGCGCCAGCAGCCAAACTAGCGGGAGGGCCGGCGGGGAGCTGTTTTTT
TRBJ1-3,TRBV19,NA,15,TRBD1,CASSLGQAAGNTIYF,TGTGCCAGTAGTCTCGGACAGGCGGCTGGAAACACCATATATTTT
TRBJ1-1,TRBV3-1/TRBV3-2,NA,14,NA,CASSRTALNTEAFF,TGTGCCAGCAGCAGAACAGCTCTGAACACTGAAGCTTTCTTT
TRBJ2-1,TRBV9,NA,18,NA,CASRVGGPPYEESSEQFF,TGTGCCAGCAGGGTTGGGGGGCCCCCGTACGAGGAGAGTTCTGAGCAGTTCTTC
TRBJ1-2,TRBV6-5,NA,14,NA,CASSKSRGRDGYTF,TGTGCCAGCAGCAAGTCCAGGGGCAGGGATGGCTACACCTTC